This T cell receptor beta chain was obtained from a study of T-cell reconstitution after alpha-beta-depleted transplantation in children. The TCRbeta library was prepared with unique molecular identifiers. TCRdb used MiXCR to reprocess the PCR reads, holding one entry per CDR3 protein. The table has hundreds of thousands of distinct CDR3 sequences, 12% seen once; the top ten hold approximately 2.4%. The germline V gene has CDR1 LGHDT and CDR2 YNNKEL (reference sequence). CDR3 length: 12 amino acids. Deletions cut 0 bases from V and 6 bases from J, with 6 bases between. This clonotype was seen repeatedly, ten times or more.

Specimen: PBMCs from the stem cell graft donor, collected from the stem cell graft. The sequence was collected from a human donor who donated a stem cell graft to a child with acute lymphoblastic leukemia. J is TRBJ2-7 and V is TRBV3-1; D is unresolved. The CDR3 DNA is TGTGCCAGCAGCCAAGACCCGTCCGAGCAGTACTTC. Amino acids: CASSQDPSEQYF.